These 30 T cell receptor beta chains came from one sample sequenced in a study of blood T cell repertoires in COVID-19. Generated by immunoSEQ multiplex PCR, the TCRdb table keeps only in-frame clones and is missing some. Seen here are about 210,000 clones, 88% observed once, and the top ten hold more than 1.5%. The source material was peripheral blood. These TCRs come from a man in his 70s with acute or convalescent COVID-19.

The rearrangement links TRBV4-3 to TRBJ2-2; unclear D gene. The V end lost 0 bases, the J end lost 2 bases, and 4 bases lay between the germline ends. Germline V lookup: CDR1 LGHNA, CDR2 YSLEER. The CDR3 extends over 14 amino acids. The CDR3 here is CASSQDPNTGELFF. In DNA, the CDR3 is TGCGCCAGCAGCCAAGATCCTAACACCGGGGAGCTGTTTTTT.

The CDR3 sequence: CATSDRPSGQHTDTQYF. The CDR3 bases are TGTGCCACCAGTGACCGGCCCTCGGGACAGCACACAGATACGCAGTATTTT. The V gene is TRBV24-1, the J gene TRBJ2-3, with 7 bases lining up with TRBD1. The junction had 11 bases not matched to a gene; V was cut back by 4 bases and J by 2 bases. The CDR3 length is 17 residues. Germline V gene lookup returns CDR1 KGHDR and CDR2 SFDVKD.

Notes on this clone: Mismatch with germline at one junction end may stem from a read error. The V and J genes are TRBV3-1 (or the pseudogene TRBV3-2) and TRBJ2-7, with 7 positions matching TRBD1. CDR1 is LGHDT and CDR2 is YNNKEL in the germline V gene (reference sequence). This CDR3 is built from 12 residues. In nucleotides, the CDR3 is TGTGCCAGCAGCACCACAACAGGGGTGAGACTCTTC. Its protein product is CASSTTTGVRLF.

Only a few counts were recorded for this clone. The V and J genes are TRBV24-1 and TRBJ2-5, with TRBD2 matching over 7 bases. The CDR3 is made up of 14 amino acids. Germline CDR1 reads KGHDR; CDR2 reads SFDVKD. V dropped 4 bases and J dropped 5; count of bases not matched to a gene: 6. CDR3 DNA: TGTGCCACCAGTGAACCCGGGGGGTCCGAGACCCAGTACTTC. Translation gives CATSEPGGSETQYF.

This chain uses TRBV18 with TRBJ1-5, with 9 bases matching TRBD1. This CDR3 comprises 17 residues. Trimming at V came to 2 bases and at J to 5 bases, leaving 10 bases not matched to a gene. In germline, CDR1 is KGHSH, CDR2 LQKENI. CDR3 nucleotide sequence: TGTGCCAGCTCACCAATAGGGACAGGGCCGCAGGATCAGCCCCAGCATTTT. This encodes CASSPIGTGPQDQPQHF.

V gene TRBV13 combines with J gene TRBJ1-4, with 7 bases matching TRBD1. Germline CDR1 reads PRHDT; CDR2 reads FYEKMQ (reference sequence). J lost 4 bases, V lost 6 bases, and 5 bases had no gene match. The length of the CDR3 is 14 residues. CDR3 residues: CASRLTGINEKLFF. CDR3 coding DNA: TGTGCCAGCAGACTGACAGGGATTAATGAAAAACTGTTTTTT.

The chain recombines TRBV27 with TRBJ1-2, with D maybe TRBD1 (5 bases). V dropped 6 bases and J dropped 2 bases, with 16 bases sitting between them. The CDR3 is made up of 15 amino acids. The germline V gene encodes CDR1 MNHEY and CDR2 SMNVEV (reference sequence). The CDR3 here is CASSTRDGGNYGYTF. DNA for the CDR3: TGTGCCAGCAGCACACGAGACGGGGGGAACTATGGCTACACCTTC.

This clone was counted a single time. The V call is TRBV5-4, the J call TRBJ1-1; 12 bases agree with TRBD1. Losses at the gene ends were 4 bases for V and 4 bases for J; bases not matched to a gene: 11. The CDR3 runs to 17 residues. From germline, CDR1 is SGHNT and CDR2 YYREEE (reference sequence). Here the CDR3 reads CASSPEGQGALRTEAFF. The DNA for the CDR3 is TGTGCCAGCAGCCCGGAGGGACAGGGGGCGCTTCGCACTGAAGCTTTCTTT.

The chain combines TRBV5-5 with TRBJ2-7, with D maybe TRBD2 (5 bases). The CDR3 contains 13 residues. Between the trimmed V and J ends, which lost 2 bases and 1 base, there was a span of 7 bases. Germline V CDR1 and CDR2: SGHKS, YYEKEE (reference sequence). The CDR3 nucleotides are TGTGCCAGCAGCTTCGGGGTTTCCTACGAGCAGTACTTC. It translates to CASSFGVSYEQYF.

J is TRBJ1-3 and V is TRBV7-8; D not certain. The V gene lost 2 bases and the J gene lost 0 bases, with 8 bases spanning the gap. Germline CDR1 and CDR2: SGHVS and FQNEAQ. The CDR3 sequence is 15 residues long. CDR3 sequence (DNA): TGTGCCAGCAGCTTAACAGTAAACTCTGGAAACACCATATATTTT. Its protein product is CASSLTVNSGNTIYF.

V and J are TRBV25-1 and TRBJ2-7; 7 nucleotides line up with TRBD1. This CDR3 has 14 residues. J lost 5 bases, V lost 3 bases, and 7 bases had no gene match. The germline V gene has CDR1 MGHDK and CDR2 SYGVNS. The CDR3 sequence is CASSDPGQSDEQYF. DNA of the CDR3: TGTGCCAGCAGTGACCCGGGACAGTCTGACGAGCAGTACTTC.

CDR3 DNA: TGTGCCAGCAGCCATAGCGGGGCTTCGAACACTGAAGCTTTCTTT. Amino acids: CASSHSGASNTEAFF. This rearrangement joins TRBV16 to TRBJ1-1; a weak D match, TRBD1 (5 bases). V was shortened by 3 bases and J by 1 base, with 12 bases between the two germline ends. CDR1 is KGHSY, CDR2 FQNENV, per germline. There are 15 residues in the CDR3. The complete variable domain, with remaining parts taken from reference TRBV16 and TRBJ1-1, reads GEEVAQTPKHLVRGEGQKAKLYCAPIKGHSYVFWYQQVLKNEFKFLISFQNENVFDETGMPKERFSAKCLPNSPCSLEIQATKLEDSAVYFCASSHSGASNTEAFFGQGTRLTVV.

CDR3 nucleotides: TGTGCCAGTAGTATAAGTAGCGGGAGCCCCGAGACCCAGTACTTC. Its protein is CASSISSGSPETQYF. The chain links TRBV19 to TRBJ2-5; 9 positions agree with TRBD2. CDR3 length equals 15 residues. J gave up 5 bases and V 2 bases, and 6 bases lay outside the gene matches. CDR1 and CDR2 (germline): LNHDA, SQIVND (reference sequence).

This clone was detected a few times. Compared with germline, one end of the junction differs, possibly owing to a read error. The chain joins TRBV19 to TRBJ2-2; 9 positions match TRBD1. This CDR3 comprises 12 residues. The germline gives CDR1 LNHDA, CDR2 SQIVND (reference sequence). DNA of the CDR3: TGTGCCAGTAGTGAACGACAGGGGGGGCTGTTTTTT. Translating it yields CASSERQGGLFF.

This clone was seen a single time. The chain employs TRBV7-2 and TRBJ1-5; 7 nucleotides match TRBD1. The CDR3 loop spans 16 amino acids. Germline loops: CDR1 SGHTA, CDR2 FQGNSA. V lost 1 base to trimming and J lost 0 bases; unmatched junction nucleotides: 3. The CDR3 DNA follows: TGTGCCAGCAGCTTAGGGGACAGATATAGCAATCAGCCCCAGCATTTT. As protein: CASSLGDRYSNQPQHF. Based on the CDR3 plus reference TRBV7-2 and TRBJ1-5, the full variable domain is GAGVSQSPSNKVTEKGKDVELRCDPISGHTALYWYRQSLGQGLEFLIYFQGNSAPDKSGLPSDRFSAERTGGSVSTLTIQRTQQEDSAVYLCASSLGDRYSNQPQHFGDGTRLSIL.

This chain links TRBV28 with TRBJ2-7, with D possibly being TRBD2 (6 bases). This CDR3 comprises 14 residues. Germline CDR1 reads MDHEN; CDR2 reads SYDVKM. V lost 6 bases and J 3 bases, leaving 15 bases between the germline ends. The CDR3 region has the DNA TGTGCCAGCAGCCCCTCGGGGCGGGACTACGAGCAGTACTTC. Translation gives CASSPSGRDYEQYF.

The V call is TRBV7-3, the J call TRBJ2-1; no firm D call. Between the trimmed V and J ends, which lost 9 bases and 0 bases, there was a span of 15 bases. Looked up from germline, CDR1 is SGHTA and CDR2 is FQGTGA. The CDR3 runs to 15 residues. DNA of the CDR3: TGTGCCAGTTCCGTGTCGATTAGCTCCTACAATGAGCAGTTCTTC. Amino acid sequence: CASSVSISSYNEQFF.

The rearrangement links TRBV7-9 to TRBJ1-4; D not resolved. CDR1 SEHNR and CDR2 FQNEAQ come from the germline V gene (reference sequence). The CDR3 is 12 residues long. The CDR3 reads CAYGGSAEKLFF. CDR3 DNA sequence: TGTGCTTATGGAGGGTCTGCCGAAAAACTGTTTTTT.

V usage is TRBV6-2 or TRBV6-3 and J usage is TRBJ1-6; maybe TRBD1 (6 bases). The ends were cut back, 2 bases at V and 7 bases at J, with 18 bases in the middle. CDR3 length: 17 amino acids. Germline CDR1 reads MNHEY; CDR2 reads SVGEGT. CDR3 amino acids: CASSYGVTGTSNSPLHF. The CDR3, as DNA: TGTGCCAGCAGTTACGGGGTCACCGGGACAAGCAATTCACCCCTCCACTTT.

This chain joins TRBV15 and TRBJ1-4; tentatively, D is TRBD1 (6 bases). Deletions cut 6 bases from V and 5 bases from J, with 19 bases between. Per germline, CDR1 LNHNV and CDR2 YYDKDF (reference sequence). The CDR3 spans 16 residues. Here the CDR3 DNA reads TGTGCCACCAGGTCTGCAGGGGCTGTAAGAAATGAAAAACTGTTTTTT. Translating it yields CATRSAGAVRNEKLFF.

The CDR3, as DNA: TGTGCCAGCAGTTCCAGACAGGGCCAGGGGCAGCCCCAGCATTTT. This codes for CASSSRQGQGQPQHF. The V and J genes are TRBV6-5 and TRBJ1-5; 7 positions agree with TRBD1. The V gene end was trimmed by 4 bases and the J gene end by 7 bases; junction bases not matched to a gene: 10. The germline V gene has CDR1 MNHEY and CDR2 SVGAGI. This CDR3 is 15 amino acids long.

The chain recombines TRBV12-3 or TRBV12-4 with TRBJ1-5, with 7 nucleotides matching TRBD1. The CDR3 contains 13 residues. The junction had 11 bases not matched to a gene; V was cut back by 7 bases and J by 11 bases. This chain's CDR3 is CASNNYRGRSQHF. As DNA, the CDR3 is TGTGCCAGCAACAACTACAGGGGTAGGTCCCAGCATTTT.

The gene calls are TRBV2 and TRBJ2-3; 9 nucleotides agree with TRBD2. Germline CDR1 is SNHLY and CDR2 is FYNNEI. The CDR3 totals 16 residues. V dropped 0 bases and J dropped 4; count of bases not matched to a gene: 5. CDR3 amino acids: CASSEAGGRVSDTQYF. Written as DNA, the CDR3 is TGTGCCAGCAGTGAAGCTGGCGGGAGGGTCTCAGATACGCAGTATTTT.

This chain uses TRBV5-1 with TRBJ2-1, with D possibly TRBD2 on 5 matching bases. The germline gives CDR1 SGHRS, CDR2 YFSETQ. Trimming took 4 bases from V and 8 from J, leaving 19 bases between them. There are 15 residues in the CDR3. Here the CDR3 DNA reads TGCGCCAGCAGCGCCCGGACTGGCGGATTAGATGAGCAGTTCTTC. Its translation is CASSARTGGLDEQFF.

This clone was picked up a small number of times. The chain is built from TRBV7-2 and TRBJ2-7, with D perhaps matching TRBD1 (6 bases). Per germline, CDR1 SGHTA and CDR2 FQGNSA. V lost 6 bases, J lost 0 bases, and 18 bases lay in between. This CDR3 has 16 amino acids. The CDR3 nucleotides are TGTGCCAGCAGTCTCGTCGGCGGACAGAGCTCCTACGAGCAGTACTTC. This sequence encodes CASSLVGGQSSYEQYF.

The J gene is TRBJ1-5, the V gene TRBV28; D not certain. V lost 3 bases and J lost 9, with 15 bases in between. CDR1 and CDR2 (germline): MDHEN, SYDVKM. The CDR3 loop spans 14 amino acids. CDR3 coding DNA: TGTGCCAGCAGTTTGCAACAGTTTATTCTGCCCCAGCATTTT. Amino acid sequence: CASSLQQFILPQHF.

The V gene is TRBV20-1, the J gene TRBJ2-7; no clear D gene. Looked up from germline, CDR1 is DFQATT and CDR2 is SNEGSKA (reference sequence). The CDR3 runs 11 residues. The V gene lost 6 bases and the J gene lost 6 bases, with 12 bases spanning the gap. In nucleotides, the CDR3 is TGCAGTGCCCCGGCGCGGAGCGAGCAGTACTTC. Residues: CSAPARSEQYF.

This chain uses TRBV6-5 with TRBJ2-4; D is possibly TRBD1 (6 bases). The CDR3 is 14 amino acids. With 6 bases removed from V and 6 bases from J, the gap between germline ends came to 15 bases. Germline CDR1 and CDR2: MNHEY and SVGAGI. The CDR3 sequence is CASRDPGVGNIQYF. CDR3 DNA sequence: TGTGCCAGCAGGGACCCAGGGGTTGGAAACATTCAGTACTTC.

This clone showed up just a few times. This chain uses TRBV29-1 with TRBJ2-7; no reliable D call. The CDR3 is 12 amino acids. The V and J ends lost 7 bases and 4 bases respectively, with 14 bases between them. CDR1 and CDR2 from the germline V gene are SQVTM and ANQGSEA. The CDR3 spells CSALATHYEQYF. The CDR3 DNA reads as TGCAGCGCACTCGCGACACATTACGAGCAGTACTTC.

The rearrangement joins TRBV5-8 to TRBJ2-5, with a possible D match to TRBD1 (5 bases). The CDR3 is 13 amino acids. Germline values: CDR1 SGHTS, CDR2 YDEGEE. With 0 bases removed from V and 4 bases from J, the gap between germline ends came to 7 bases. CDR3 sequence: CASSLDRSETQYF. The CDR3 DNA reads as TGTGCCAGCAGCTTGGACAGGTCAGAGACCCAGTACTTC.